Included here is one T cell receptor beta chain sequence, with context. What this receptor recognizes is not known. No much larger clonotype is one base removed from it; base qualities were not supplied. These data belong to a study of T cell responses to AZD1222 COVID-19 vaccine (dated by TCRdb to the early 2020s). With regard to the full study: Because spike-specific TCR depth and breadth did not differ between the two schedules, AZD1222 recipients who got a second dose at roughly 4 weeks were pooled with those who got a second dose at roughly 12 weeks. A total of 240 or so trial participants underwent TCR sequencing, of whom 207 had received two doses of AZD1222 and around 25 had received two doses of the MenACWY control vaccine. Enrollment into the trials was organized by age into subgroups of 18-55, 56-69 and 70-plus years, and those subgroups contained approximately 150, 30 and 60 TCR-sequenced participants, respectively.

The paper's findings and limits, for the study overall: Epitopes outside the regions mutated in the B.1.351 and B.1.1.7 variants were reportedly recognized by nearly half of the unique spike-specific TCRs. Participants were mostly white British and included more females than males, and it was suggested by the authors that clonal diversity may have been underestimated. Conclusions about previously exposed vaccinees are limited, since just 6 or 7 AZD1222 recipients were seropositive for SARS-CoV-2 at baseline. The 56-69-year group was small, and its depth increase did not reach significance, likely because of low power. CD4 TCRs associated with the vaccine covered the entire spike protein, and the dominant responses were in regions 160-218 and 743-854. After two AZD1222 doses, spike-specific TCR breadth and depth were significantly higher than at day 0 and than in MenACWY recipients. Because no day 14 peak-response samples were available, the repertoires could be characterized only after the peak T cell response.

The junction shows trimming of 2 bases on V and 4 bases on J, plus 14 bases between the germline ends. The germline V gene provides CDR1 SGHTA and CDR2 FQGTGA. The CDR3 has 15 amino acids, counting the end cysteine and phenylalanine. The entry retains the CDR3 DNA only, 45 bases that are in frame from base 1. The sample's time point label, decoded: baseline before first vaccination. The vaccinee samples were drawn from two UK trials, COV001 and COV002, one of which was a single-blind randomized controlled phase 2/3 trial testing AZD1222 (ChAdOx1 nCoV-19) in healthy adults. For TCRbeta chain sequencing, PBMC samples from trial participants were taken at day 0 and at day 28 after the second dose. The CDR3 regions of human TCRbeta chains were subjected to immunosequencing. Per the authors' processing: TCRs in the repertoires were compared against a reference library of SARS-CoV-2-specific TCRs that had been generated with the MIRA antigen-specificity platform. Breadth was defined as the fraction of unique TCRs that were SARS-CoV-2-associated, and depth was defined as the fraction of total T cells that were SARS-CoV-2-associated. Each spike-specific TCR was assigned to its reactive spike region and to a CD4 or CD8 class using the MIRA data. Log10-transformed breadth and depth values were compared by one-way ANOVA with Sidak's multiple comparisons tests. TCRdb's version of the immuneACCESS table is confined to in-frame rearrangements and falls short of the full clone set. An unresolved V gene accounts for under half of the shortfall where checked; the remainder is of unknown origin. D and trimming come from the DNA, and the V and J calls and clone size come from that table. The sample data list about 120,000 clones, and roughly 84% of these were observed just once. The ten biggest clones cover 9.8% of the sample.

The chain links TRBV7-3 with TRBJ1-1, with an unclear D gene assignment. The clonotype was recovered from an adult in good health. Specimen: peripheral blood, collected on day 0 of AZD1222 vaccination. The CDR3 reads CASSLEASPSTEAFF. The sequence in DNA is TGTGCCAGCAGCTTAGAGGCCTCCCCGAGCACTGAAGCTTTCTTT.